The rows below give T cell receptor beta chains drawn from one sample of a study of T cell responses to AZD1222 COVID-19 vaccine. Produced via immunoSEQ multiplex PCR; TCRdb's table is partial and in-frame only. In the table there are about 150,000 clones, 88% of which are singletons. This specimen was peripheral blood, taken on day 0 of AZD1222 vaccination. The receptor set was obtained from an adult in good health. CDR3s include the opening cysteine and the closing phenylalanine or tryptophan. D genes are given only for firm matches. Size values are once, few and many counts, or a class for expanded clones, and some rows have none.

TRBV29-1	NA	TRBJ1-3	few	TGCAGCGGGACAGCAGGCGGAAACACCATATATTTT	CSGTAGGNTIYF
TRBV5-1	NA	TRBJ1-4	NA	TGCGCCAGCAGCTTGGCGGTGGGATCAACTAATGAAAAACTGTTTTTT	CASSLAVGSTNEKLFF
TRBV5-4	TRBD1	TRBJ1-2	NA	TGTGCCAGCAGCTGGCCGGGACAGGGGAAAGATGGCTACACCTTC	CASSWPGQGKDGYTF
TRBV12-5	NA	TRBJ2-3	NA	TGTGCTAGTGGTACCACAGATACGCAGTATTTT	CASGTTDTQYF
TRBV24-1	NA	TRBJ2-7	once	TGTGCCACCAGTGACAGCCTTGAGCGCGAGCAGTACTTC	CATSDSLEREQYF
TRBV6-5	TRBD1	TRBJ2-5	NA	TGTGCCAGCAGTTACTCGGCAGGGGGCGTATCAGAGACCCAGTACTTC	CASSYSAGGVSETQYF
TRBV5-6	NA	TRBJ2-7	once	TGTGCCAGCAGCTTGGTACACGACTACGAGCAGTACTTC	CASSLVHDYEQYF
TRBV9	NA	TRBJ2-1	once	TGTGCCAGCAGCGTAGGCCTTGAACTAAGGAACAATGAGCAGTTCTTC	CASSVGLELRNNEQFF
TRBV2	NA	TRBJ2-3	once	TGTGCCAGCAGTGAAAAGTTTTTGGGCACAGATACGCAGTATTTT	CASSEKFLGTDTQYF
TRBV6-5	NA	TRBJ1-1	NA	TGTGCCAGCAGTTACCGACAGAACACTGAAGCTTTCTTT	CASSYRQNTEAFF
TRBV3-1/TRBV3-2	TRBD1	TRBJ1-1	NA	TGTGCCAGCAGCTCGATCCGGGACAGGGGAATGAACACTGAAGCTTTCTTT	CASSSIRDRGMNTEAFF
TRBV6-5	TRBD1	TRBJ2-1	NA	TGTGCCAGCAGTTACGTCGCAGGGGGCCACAATGAGCAGTTCTTC	CASSYVAGGHNEQFF
TRBV7-2	TRBD2	TRBJ2-7	NA	TGTGCCAGCAGCTTAGAGTTGGTTAGCGGGAAGAACGAGCAGTACTTC	CASSLELVSGKNEQYF
TRBV10-3	TRBD2	TRBJ2-2	NA	TGTGCCATCAGTGATGGGACTAGCTCGAACACCGGGGAGCTGTTTTTT	CAISDGTSSNTGELFF
TRBV10-1	NA	TRBJ2-7	NA	TGCGCCAGCAGTTACCAAGACCGGAAGGGCTCCCCGTACTTC	CASSYQDRKGSPYF
TRBV15	NA	TRBJ2-5	NA	TGTGCCACCAGCAGAGACGGTCAGGGCCAAGAGACCCAGTACTTC	CATSRDGQGQETQYF
TRBV4-3	TRBD1	TRBJ2-7	NA	TGCGCCAGCAGCCGCTACCGGGACAGGGGGTCCTACGAGCAGTACTTC	CASSRYRDRGSYEQYF
TRBV2	NA	TRBJ1-2	NA	TGTGCCAGCAGTGTTGGCAGGAGCTATGGCTACACCTTC	CASSVGRSYGYTF
TRBV4-3	NA	TRBJ2-7	NA	TGCGCCAGCAGCCAAGGGTACGCCTCTTACGAGCAGTACTTC	CASSQGYASYEQYF
TRBV2	NA	TRBJ1-2	NA	TGTGCCAGCAGATATACCGGGGAACTTAAAGGCTACACCTTC	CASRYTGELKGYTF
TRBV19	NA	TRBJ1-1	once	TGTGCCAGTAGTATAGACAGGGTTATGAACACTGAAGCTTTCTTT	CASSIDRVMNTEAFF